This TCR beta chain was sequenced during a study of OX40 agonist ivuxolimab in advanced cancers. Across the whole study: Previous treatment with anti-PD-1, anti-PD-L1 or anti-CTLA-4 therapy was allowed; roughly 40% had received some. Three patients got partial responses; one had hepatocellular carcinoma and two had cutaneous melanoma.

Generated by immunoSEQ multiplex PCR, the TCRdb table keeps only in-frame clones and is missing some. The sample includes some 83,000 clones, approximately 86% of them seen just once. CDR3 length: 13 residues. Germline V gives CDR1 SQVTM, CDR2 ANQGSEA. The germline V and J ends were trimmed by 3 bases and 6 bases, with 12 bases remaining between them. This receptor was taken from an adult with an advanced solid tumor such as melanoma, head and neck, liver or kidney cancer. This sample comprised CD4+ or CD8+ T cells sorted from blood, obtained in a trial of the OX40 agonist ivuxolimab. This chain connects TRBV29-1 to TRBJ2-1; D not certain. This chain's CDR3 is CSVDGPPGNEQFF. CDR3 DNA: TGCAGCGTTGATGGCCCTCCCGGCAATGAGCAGTTCTTC.